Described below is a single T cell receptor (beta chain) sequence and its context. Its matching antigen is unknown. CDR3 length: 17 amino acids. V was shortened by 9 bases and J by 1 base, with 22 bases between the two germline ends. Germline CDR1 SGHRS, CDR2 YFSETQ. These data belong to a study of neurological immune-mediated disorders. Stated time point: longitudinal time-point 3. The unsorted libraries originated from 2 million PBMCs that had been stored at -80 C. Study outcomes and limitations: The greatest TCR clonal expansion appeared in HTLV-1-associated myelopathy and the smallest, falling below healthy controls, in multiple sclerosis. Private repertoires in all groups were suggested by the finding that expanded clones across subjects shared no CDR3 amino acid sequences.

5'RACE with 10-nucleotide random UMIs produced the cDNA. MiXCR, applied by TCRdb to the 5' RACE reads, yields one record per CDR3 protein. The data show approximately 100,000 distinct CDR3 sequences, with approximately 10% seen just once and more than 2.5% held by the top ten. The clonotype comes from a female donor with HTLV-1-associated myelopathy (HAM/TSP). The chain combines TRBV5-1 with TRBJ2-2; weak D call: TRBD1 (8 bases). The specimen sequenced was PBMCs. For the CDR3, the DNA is TGCGCCACTTCGGACTTAAGCGGGACAGGGAACACCGGGGAGCTGTTTTTT. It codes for CATSDLSGTGNTGELFF.